The source of this TCR beta chain is a study of T cell repertoires in cytomegalovirus infection. In the study overall: It can be stated that public TCR beta signatures indicated CMV infection as well as a matching HLA type.

Germline CDR1 and CDR2: LGHNA and YNFKEQ. The CDR3 covers 15 residues. J was trimmed by 4 bases and V by 1 base; bases with no gene match: 4. This clonotype was counted a single time. Its antigen remains unidentified. Study-wide results and caveats: HLA-C-restricted, CMV-specific TCR beta clonotypes were dominant ex vivo.

TCRdb used MiXCR to reprocess the reads, holding one entry per CDR3 protein. The top ten hold approximately 30% of the sample, which has approximately 200,000 distinct CDR3 sequences, roughly 27% seen once. The receptor was isolated from a human donor in good health (CMV status not recorded). Some clones in this sample may be carry-over from other donors' samples. V usage is TRBV4-2 and J usage is TRBJ1-2, with 9 bases identical to TRBD1. Sequences were obtained from PBMCs. The CDR3 DNA reads TGTGCCAGCAGCCAAGCAGGACAGGGGCCCTATGGCTACACCTTC. It is translated as CASSQAGQGPYGYTF.